Given below is one TCR beta chain in context. Its antigen is not known. Germline V gene lookup returns CDR1 WSHSY and CDR2 SAAADI. This CDR3 has 14 residues. Deletions cut 1 base from V and 0 bases from J, with 7 bases between. This specimen comes from a study of T cell responses to AZD1222 COVID-19 vaccine. Study results and caveats: Spike-specific TCR breadth rose after two AZD1222 doses, and depth rose as well.

Repertoires were generated with immunoSEQ multiplex PCR, while TCRdb's copy carries only in-frame clones and drops some. There are about 120,000 clones in the sample; about 92% occur only once, and about 5% lies in the top ten. Doses given second, at about 4 or about 12 weeks, were pooled. This chain connects TRBV10-2 to TRBJ2-7; the D is unclear. The TCR sequence derives from an adult who received the AZD1222 COVID-19 vaccine. The sample here was peripheral blood, taken 28 days after the second AZD1222 dose. DNA of the CDR3: TGCGCCAGCAGTGAGTTCCCAATCTCCTACGAGCAGTACTTC. It specifies CASSEFPISYEQYF.